This T cell receptor (beta chain) was sequenced during a study of blood T cell repertoires in COVID-19. Background on the study: Samples of COVID-19 (acute and convalescent) were obtained from the United States, Italy and Spain. T cells, B-cell-depleted T cells, or PBMCs provided the cDNA or gDNA that served as material.

In the authors' workflow: Estimated nucleated cell counts came from reference gene primer amplification. Data came from immunoSEQ multiplex PCR; TCRdb stores just in-frame clones and leaves some out. That table is the source of V, J and clone size, and D and trimming were worked out from the DNA. The sample gives under 300,000 clones, roughly 85% of which show up once; about 4.9% is in the top ten. With 0 bases clipped from V and 4 bases from J, the junction kept 7 bases outside the gene matches. This CDR3 spans 17 amino acids. Germline V gives CDR1 SEHNR, CDR2 FQNEAQ (reference sequence). This clonotype was sampled from a man aged 55 to 70 who had recovered from COVID-19. V is TRBV7-9 and J is TRBJ2-3; 10 bases are shared with TRBD1. Specimen: peripheral blood. CDR3 loop: CASSLAGWGQGPDTQYF. DNA for the CDR3: TGTGCCAGCAGCTTAGCGGGTTGGGGACAGGGGCCAGATACGCAGTATTTT.